This T cell receptor (beta chain) emerged from a study of blood T cell repertoires in COVID-19. Produced via immunoSEQ multiplex PCR; TCRdb's table is partial and in-frame only. This table has about 120,000 clones, more than 75% appearing once. J lost 5 bases, V lost 2 bases, and 23 bases had no gene match. Per germline, CDR1 MDHEN and CDR2 SYDVKM. The CDR3 length is 20 residues. Sequencing input: peripheral blood. The J gene is TRBJ2-7, the V gene TRBV28, with 8 nucleotides matching TRBD2. The TCR sequence derives from a woman aged 50 to 65 with acute or convalescent COVID-19. The CDR3 nucleotides read TGTGCCAGCAGTTTAAGGGTTTTAGGATGGGGGGCCGGGAGGGCCGACGAGCAGTACTTC. As protein: CASSLRVLGWGAGRADEQYF. Full variable domain (remainder filled in from reference TRBV28 and TRBJ2-7): DVKVTQSSRYLVKRTGEKVFLECVQDMDHENMFWYRQDPGLGLRLIYFSYDVKMKEKGDIPEGYSVSREKKERFSLILESASTNQTSMYLCASSLRVLGWGAGRADEQYFGPGTRLTVT.